A single sample gave rise to the 16 T cell receptor beta chains below, sequenced in a study of OX40 agonist ivuxolimab in advanced cancers. Only in-frame clones appear in the TCRdb table, and some are missing; sequencing was by immunoSEQ multiplex PCR. Seen here are approximately 89,000 clones, around nine tenths observed once, and the top ten hold roughly 0.5%. Source: CD4+ or CD8+ T cells sorted from blood, taken in a trial of the OX40 agonist ivuxolimab. The receptor source for this set is an adult with an advanced solid tumor such as melanoma, head and neck, liver or kidney cancer.

The chain joins TRBV19 to TRBJ2-3, with a possible D match to TRBD2 (5 bases). Germline V lookup: CDR1 LNHDA, CDR2 SQIVND (reference sequence). The CDR3 runs to 15 residues. V lost 2 bases and J 2 bases, leaving 11 bases between the germline ends. The chain's CDR3 is CASSISLVATDTQYF. CDR3 nucleotide sequence: TGTGCCAGTAGTATATCACTAGTAGCCACAGATACGCAGTATTTT. The whole variable domain, remainder taken from reference TRBV19 and TRBJ2-3, is DGGITQSPKYLFRKEGQNVTLSCEQNLNHDAMYWYRQDPGQGLRLIYYSQIVNDFQKGDIAEGYSVSREKKESFPLTVTSAQKNPTAFYLCASSISLVATDTQYFGPGTRLTVL.

The chain uses TRBV5-1 and TRBJ1-2; perhaps TRBD1 as D (5 bases). The CDR3 totals 14 residues. The ends were cut back, 5 bases at V and 7 bases at J, with 18 bases in the middle. The germline V gene has CDR1 SGHRS and CDR2 YFSETQ. The CDR3, as DNA: TGCGCCAGCAGTCATAGCCGGGACGTCCGTGGCTACACCTTC. Translating gives CASSHSRDVRGYTF.

The J gene is TRBJ2-3, the V gene TRBV10-1, with TRBD2 matching over 13 bases. Looked up from germline, CDR1 is WNHNN and CDR2 is SYGVQD (reference sequence). The CDR3 contains 14 residues. With V trimmed by 11 bases and J by 4 bases, 6 bases remained unmatched. CDR3 in DNA: TGCGCCGGGGGGACTAGCGGGGTTCCAGATACGCAGTATTTT. It specifies CAGGTSGVPDTQYF.

The V and J genes are TRBV28 and TRBJ1-2; 7 bases agree with TRBD1. In germline, CDR1 is MDHEN, CDR2 SYDVKM. V lost 9 bases and J lost 3; bases outside the gene matches: 4. CDR3 length: 12 amino acids. This CDR3 is CASTGQHYGYTF. In DNA form, the CDR3 reads TGTGCCAGTACGGGACAGCACTATGGCTACACCTTC.

The CDR3 protein is CASTQKLDTSYEQYF. The CDR3 nucleotides are TGTGCCAGTACACAAAAATTAGACACCTCCTACGAGCAGTACTTC. The rearrangement uses TRBV19 and TRBJ2-5; no reliable D call. Judging by the DNA end, TRBJ2-7 fits better; the J call may be wrong. The CDR3 has 15 residues. The germline gives CDR1 LNHDA, CDR2 SQIVND (reference sequence).

This clone was seen a few times. CDR3 region: CAISDAIWGEAFF. In DNA, the CDR3 is TGTGCCATCAGTGACGCCATCTGGGGTGAAGCTTTCTTT. The V call is TRBV10-3, the J call TRBJ1-1; unclear D gene. Looked up from germline, CDR1 is ENHRY and CDR2 is SYGVKD. The CDR3 is 13 residues long. V was pared by 3 bases and J by 7 bases, with 12 bases between.

This clone has a handful of counts. The chain couples TRBV19 to TRBJ1-5; no firm D call. Trimming shortened V by 3 bases and J by 5 bases, and 5 bases separated the two germline ends. In germline, CDR1 is LNHDA, CDR2 SQIVND (reference sequence). The CDR3 is 12 amino acids. The CDR3 DNA follows: TGTGCCAGTAGTATTAGTGATCAGCCCCAGCATTTT. It encodes CASSISDQPQHF.

The CDR3 DNA reads as TGTGCCAGCAGCCCCCCCGTCACTAGCGGGGTTATCACAGATACGCAGTATTTT. It codes for CASSPPVTSGVITDTQYF. The chain is built from TRBV11-2 and TRBJ2-3; 10 positions match TRBD2. Germline V lookup: CDR1 SGHAT, CDR2 FQNNGV. The CDR3 contains 18 residues. Trimming removed 5 bases from V and 2 bases from J; junction bases left unmatched: 13.

This chain links TRBV11-3 with TRBJ1-3; 9 bases map to TRBD1. In germline, CDR1 is SGHNT, CDR2 YENEEA. The CDR3 is 19 amino acids. V gave up 3 bases and J gave up 2 bases; unmatched junction bases: 14. CDR3 coding DNA: TGTGCCAGCAGCTTGCGAACAGGGGGCGGTAATTGGGCTGGAAACACCATATATTTT. It is translated as CASSLRTGGGNWAGNTIYF.

This chain uses TRBV5-4 with TRBJ1-2; D uncertain. With 4 bases removed from V and 2 bases from J, the gap between germline ends came to 9 bases. The CDR3 is made up of 13 amino acids. CDR1 SGHNT and CDR2 YYREEE come from the germline V gene (reference sequence). This CDR3 is CASSPDKNYGYTF. The CDR3 DNA is TGTGCCAGCAGCCCCGACAAGAACTATGGCTACACCTTC.

J is TRBJ2-1 and V is TRBV7-7; 7 positions agree with TRBD1. Germline assignment: CDR1 SSHAT and CDR2 FNYEAQ (reference sequence). After removal of 5 bases from V and 9 bases from J, the junction contained 10 bases not matched to a gene. There are 14 residues in the CDR3. The chain's CDR3 is CASSRTGDLSEQFF. CDR3 nucleotide sequence: TGTGCCAGCAGCCGTACAGGGGATCTGAGTGAGCAGTTCTTC.

The V call is TRBV9, the J call TRBJ2-1; D perhaps matches TRBD2 (5 bases). Trimming cost V 6 bases and J 6 bases, with 10 bases left between them. The CDR3 has 12 residues. Germline V CDR1 and CDR2: SGDLS, YYNGEE. In DNA, the CDR3 is TGTGCCAGCAACCGGGATTCCAATGAGCAGTTCTTC. Translating gives CASNRDSNEQFF.

Details on this clone: Other DNA sequences in the sample encode the same CDR3. The chain recombines TRBV5-4 with TRBJ1-4, with D unclear. Germline CDR1 reads SGHNT; CDR2 reads YYREEE (reference sequence). V gave up 3 bases and J gave up 2 bases, with 5 bases separating them. The CDR3 sequence is 13 residues long. As DNA, the CDR3 is TGTGCCAGCAGCTCCCCGACTAATGAAAAACTGTTTTTT. Protein sequence: CASSSPTNEKLFF.

The chain uses TRBV7-2 and TRBJ2-6; D not resolved. Trimming took off 9 bases at V and 4 bases at J, with 10 bases between the two ends. The V gene's germline CDR1 is SGHTA and CDR2 FQGNSA. This CDR3 contains 13 residues. CDR3 coding DNA: TGTGCCAGGCACGTCGGGGGGGCCAACGTCCTGACTTTC. Translating gives CARHVGGANVLTF.

V is TRBV5-1 and J is TRBJ2-7, with D unresolved. Trimming shortened V by 1 base and J by 3 bases, and 17 bases separated the two germline ends. The V gene's germline CDR1 is SGHRS and CDR2 YFSETQ. This CDR3 region has 16 residues. The CDR3 protein is CASSLSYPPGIYEQYF. The CDR3 bases are TGCGCCAGCAGCTTGTCATATCCCCCGGGCATCTACGAGCAGTACTTC. Supplemented by reference TRBV5-1 and TRBJ2-7, the full variable domain reads KAGVTQTPRYLIKTRGQQVTLSCSPISGHRSVSWYQQTPGQGLQFLFEYFSETQRNKGNFPGRFSGRQFSNSRSEMNVSTLELGDSALYLCASSLSYPPGIYEQYFGPGTRLTVT.

This sequence joins TRBV7-3 and TRBJ2-1; D is unclear. CDR3 length equals 12 residues. The V gene lost 1 base and the J gene lost 8 bases, with 6 bases spanning the gap. The germline gives CDR1 SGHTA, CDR2 FQGTGA. In DNA form, the CDR3 reads TGTGCCAGCAGCTTAATAGCAGATGAGCAGTTCTTC. It is translated as CASSLIADEQFF.